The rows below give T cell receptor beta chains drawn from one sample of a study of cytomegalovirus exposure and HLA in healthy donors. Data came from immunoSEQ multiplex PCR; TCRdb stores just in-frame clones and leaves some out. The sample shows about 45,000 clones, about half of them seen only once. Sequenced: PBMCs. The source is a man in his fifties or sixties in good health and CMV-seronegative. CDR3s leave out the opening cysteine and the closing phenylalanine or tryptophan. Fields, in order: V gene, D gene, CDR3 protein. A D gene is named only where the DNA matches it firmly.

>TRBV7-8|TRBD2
ASSPGGLSYEQY
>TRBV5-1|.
ASSSGLGEHIQY
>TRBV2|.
ASVRGPGFSWNTEAF
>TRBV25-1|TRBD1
ASSEGDRRNTEAF
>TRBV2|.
ASSEARDASYEQY
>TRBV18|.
ASSPPGRDTEAF
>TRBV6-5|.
ASTPGGGAYEQY
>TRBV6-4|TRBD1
ASSKDRESETQY
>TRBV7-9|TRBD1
ASSLRQGSTGELF
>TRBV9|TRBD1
ASSVYPKRDRGLSNEQF
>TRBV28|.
ASSLSWRGKDEKLF
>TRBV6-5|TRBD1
ASSYMGQSYEQY
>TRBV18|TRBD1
ASSTGQSSLNEQF
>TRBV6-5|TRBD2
ASRFLAGVPHEQY
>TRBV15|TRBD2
ATSRDGSGSYEQY
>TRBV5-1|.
ASSLRGADEQY
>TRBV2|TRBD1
ASSRRTGDGYT
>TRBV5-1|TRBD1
ASSLDGQGRGYT
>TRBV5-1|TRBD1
ASSGGQGANVLT
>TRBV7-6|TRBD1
ASSLGDRGSTDTQY
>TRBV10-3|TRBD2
AISPGLAGATDTQY
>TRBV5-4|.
ASSGAAKNIQY
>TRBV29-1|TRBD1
SVEGDRGGTEAF
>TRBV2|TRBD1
ASSAGQGYYT
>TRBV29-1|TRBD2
SVEGLAGGVNEQF
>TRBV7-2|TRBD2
ASSSLAGAGEQY
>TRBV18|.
ASSPPGTIVRNTEAF
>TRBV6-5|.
ASRVLNSPLH
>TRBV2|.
ASSDQGGGTEAF
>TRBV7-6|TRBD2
ASSFDSRGGAGFAYEQY
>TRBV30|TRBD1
AWSRDRENQPQH
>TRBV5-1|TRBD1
ASSLGTGDTEAF
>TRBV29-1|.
SVSFTGTNTEAF
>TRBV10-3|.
AITSGNTGELF
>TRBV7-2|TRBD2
ASSLGTLAGDPYEQY
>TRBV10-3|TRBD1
AISVEGARGYT
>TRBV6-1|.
ASSGVYEQY
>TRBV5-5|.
ASSRPTGELF
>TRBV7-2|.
ASSPLAF
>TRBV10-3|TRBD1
ATGPGQQYEQY
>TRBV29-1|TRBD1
STNRGDTEAF
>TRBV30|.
AWTPQGRSYEQY
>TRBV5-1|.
ASSPTVADTQY
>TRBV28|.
ASRLGGRDSPLH
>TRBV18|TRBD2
ASSPGLAGRETQY
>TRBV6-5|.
ASSYSDRGDYGYT
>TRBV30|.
AWTRPTPLAYNEQF
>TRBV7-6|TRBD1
ASSGTGNSPLH
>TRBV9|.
ASSQTVVSYT
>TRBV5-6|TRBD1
ASSTTGLGELF
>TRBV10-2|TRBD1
ASARQGNYEQY
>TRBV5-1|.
ASSYLIGYEQY
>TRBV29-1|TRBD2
SVEDRLAGIGELF
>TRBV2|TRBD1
ASSGYRTGEAF
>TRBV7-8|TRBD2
ASSTGTSGIGSYNEQF
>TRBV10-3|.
AISRDPAGNTEAF
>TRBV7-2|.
ASSSGQRDTQY